The 28 T cell receptor beta chains given below trace back to one sample, sequenced in a study of T cells after posttransplantation cyclophosphamide. TCRdb's copy holds only in-frame clones and misses some; the assay was immunoSEQ multiplex PCR. The repertoire includes approximately 50,000 clones, around 94% of them detected once, and 2.5% to 3% sits in the top ten. What was sequenced was PBMCs. These receptor sequences come from a woman in her thirties in good health and a related stem cell transplant donor.

This chain connects TRBV20-1 to TRBJ2-1, with a weak D call TRBD1 (6 bases). CDR3 length equals 11 residues. The germline gives CDR1 DFQATT, CDR2 SNEGSKA (reference sequence). CDR3 loop: CGGQKFDEQFF. CDR3 DNA: TGCGGAGGACAGAAGTTCGATGAGCAGTTCTTC.

This chain connects TRBV28 to TRBJ2-3; 10 bases map to TRBD1. CDR1 is MDHEN and CDR2 is SYDVKM in the germline V gene. Trimming at V came to 4 bases and at J to 6 bases, leaving 7 bases not matched to a gene. The CDR3 is 15 amino acids. CDR3 DNA: TGTGCCAGCAGTTACAGTGGACAGGGGGGCGATACGCAGTATTTT. Translated, it gives CASSYSGQGGDTQYF.

The chain couples TRBV9 to TRBJ2-3, with TRBD2 matching 9 bases. The CDR3 extends over 15 amino acids. Germline CDR1 and CDR2: SGDLS and YYNGEE. V was clipped by 0 bases and J by 6 bases; unmatched bases: 5. For the CDR3, the DNA is TGTGCCAGCAGCGTAGAAGCGGGGGGCCCCGATACGCAGTATTTT. Its protein is CASSVEAGGPDTQYF.

This rearrangement joins TRBV5-1 to TRBJ2-5; possible D gene TRBD1, 5 bases. The length of the CDR3 is 14 residues. Germline lookup yields CDR1 SGHRS and CDR2 YFSETQ. The V gene lost 0 bases and the J gene lost 2 bases, with 8 bases spanning the gap. The DNA of the CDR3 is TGCGCCAGCAGCTTGGGCAGGGCTCAAGAGACCCAGTACTTC. Translated, it gives CASSLGRAQETQYF.

The chain uses TRBV5-1 and TRBJ2-2; TRBD2 aligns across 8 bases. The germline CDR1 and CDR2 sequences are SGHRS and YFSETQ. Germline trimming cut 2 bases from V and 1 base from J; bases unmatched to any gene: 4. This CDR3 has 16 amino acids. CDR3 region: CASSFSRGGNTGELFF. Here the CDR3 DNA reads TGCGCCAGCAGCTTTTCCCGGGGGGGGAACACCGGGGAGCTGTTTTTT.

The chain is built from TRBV7-2 and TRBJ2-7; tentative D call: TRBD2 (6 bases). The CDR3 consists of 13 residues. The V end lost 5 bases, the J end lost 4 bases, and 12 bases lay between the germline ends. CDR1 and CDR2 from the germline V gene are SGHTA and FQGNSA. The DNA for the CDR3 is TGTGCCAGCAGCCAGGGACTGGGTTACGAGCAGTACTTC. Translated, it gives CASSQGLGYEQYF.

The chain joins TRBV19 to TRBJ1-1; unclear D gene. CDR3 size: 18 residues. Germline V gene lookup returns CDR1 LNHDA and CDR2 SQIVND (reference sequence). The V end was cut by 6 bases, the J end by 0 bases, with 23 bases between. The CDR3 DNA is TGTGCCAGTAGCCAACAAATCGGGCAGGTCGGGATGAACACTGAAGCTTTCTTT. Its translation is CASSQQIGQVGMNTEAFF.

The chain couples TRBV5-1 to TRBJ1-2; TRBD1 is a possible D gene (6 bases). CDR1 and CDR2 (germline): SGHRS, YFSETQ. V was clipped by 4 bases and J by 6 bases, with 16 bases between them. CDR3 length: 14 amino acids. CDR3 region: CASSDRDTPDGYTF. The CDR3 region has the DNA TGCGCCAGCAGCGACCGGGACACCCCAGATGGCTACACCTTC.

The DNA of the CDR3 is TGTGCCAGCAGCTTGGTAGGGGCACTCTCTGGAAACACCATATATTTT. Its protein is CASSLVGALSGNTIYF. V gene TRBV5-4 combines with J gene TRBJ1-3, with D possibly being TRBD1 (5 bases). The CDR3 runs 16 residues. Per germline, CDR1 SGHNT and CDR2 YYREEE (reference sequence). V was shortened by 0 bases and J by 0 bases, with 10 bases between the two germline ends. Together with reference TRBV5-4 and TRBJ1-3, the CDR3 gives the full variable domain: ETGVTQSPTHLIKTRGQQVTLRCSSQSGHNTVSWYQQALGQGPQFIFQYYREEENGRGNFPPRFSGLQFPNYSSELNVNALELDDSALYLCASSLVGALSGNTIYFGEGSWLTVV.

The rearrangement links TRBV11-2 to TRBJ1-1; D not resolved. The V and J ends lost 3 bases and 1 base respectively, with 18 bases between them. CDR1 is SGHAT, CDR2 FQNNGV, per germline. The CDR3 extends over 17 amino acids. CDR3 sequence: CASSFWGAQITNTEAFF. Written as DNA, the CDR3 is TGTGCCAGCAGCTTTTGGGGAGCCCAAATTACGAACACTGAAGCTTTCTTT.

V is TRBV19 and J is TRBJ2-7; 7 bases are a match to TRBD2. J lost 2 bases, V lost 6 bases, and 10 bases had no gene match. The CDR3 has 15 amino acids. Germline CDR1 is LNHDA and CDR2 is SQIVND (reference sequence). Written as DNA, the CDR3 is TGTGCCAGTAGATCGGGCGGGGGACGCCCCTACGAGCAGTACTTC. This codes for CASRSGGGRPYEQYF.

The chain employs TRBV19 and TRBJ2-3; 12 bases align to TRBD1. V lost 2 bases, J lost 9 bases, and 9 bases stayed unmatched. From germline, CDR1 is LNHDA and CDR2 SQIVND (reference sequence). The length of the CDR3 is 16 residues. CDR3 loop: CASSIRGGQGARTQYF. The DNA for the CDR3 is TGTGCCAGTAGTATAAGGGGGGGACAGGGGGCGAGGACGCAGTATTTT.

The chain joins TRBV6-6 to TRBJ2-5; the D gene is possibly TRBD1 (6 bases). Trimming cost V 2 bases and J 5 bases, with 9 bases left between them. This CDR3 is built from 13 residues. CDR1 is MNHNY, CDR2 SVGAGI, per germline (reference sequence). The CDR3 here is CASSYGGPETQYF. The CDR3 coding sequence is TGTGCCAGCAGTTACGGGGGCCCTGAGACCCAGTACTTC.

The V call is TRBV27, the J call TRBJ2-1, with 8 nucleotides matching TRBD1. The germline CDR1 and CDR2 sequences are MNHEY and SMNVEV (reference sequence). CDR3 length: 15 residues. Trimming took 4 bases from V and 4 from J; bases not matched to a gene: 6. The CDR3: CASSYGQGVYNEQFF. The DNA for the CDR3 is TGTGCCAGCAGTTACGGACAGGGAGTGTACAATGAGCAGTTCTTC.

The gene calls are TRBV9 and TRBJ1-1; the D gene is possibly TRBD1 (6 bases). The CDR3 loop spans 15 amino acids. Trimming left V 3 bases short and J 1 base short, with 13 bases between. Germline CDR1 and CDR2: SGDLS and YYNGEE. CDR3 DNA sequence: TGTGCCAGCAGCGACCTACTACAGGGGAACACTGAAGCTTTCTTT. As protein: CASSDLLQGNTEAFF. The full variable domain, its missing parts supplied by reference TRBV9 and TRBJ1-1, is DSGVTQTPKHLITATGQRVTLRCSPRSGDLSVYWYQQSLDQGLQFLIQYYNGEERAKGNILERFSAQQFPDLHSELNLSSLELGDSALYFCASSDLLQGNTEAFFGQGTRLTVV.

The chain joins TRBV27 to TRBJ2-5; D is possibly TRBD2 (5 bases). Trimming left V 2 bases short and J 5 bases short, with 15 bases between. Germline V CDR1 and CDR2: MNHEY, SMNVEV (reference sequence). CDR3 length: 15 amino acids. In DNA form, the CDR3 reads TGTGCCAGCAGTTTAGGGCTAGCCTTAATGGAGACCCAGTACTTC. It specifies CASSLGLALMETQYF.

The rearrangement uses TRBV27 and TRBJ2-3; D remains unclear. Germline CDR1 reads MNHEY; CDR2 reads SMNVEV (reference sequence). Trimming took off 6 bases at V and 5 bases at J, with 12 bases between the two ends. The CDR3 runs 13 residues. The CDR3 sequence is CASSELPRDTQYF. CDR3 DNA sequence: TGTGCCAGCAGCGAGCTTCCGAGAGATACGCAGTATTTT.

The chain recombines TRBV4-1 with TRBJ2-1, with 7 bases that match TRBD2. The CDR3 covers 17 residues. After removal of 4 bases from V and 2 bases from J, the junction contained 11 bases not matched to a gene. Per germline, CDR1 MGHRA and CDR2 YSYEKL. DNA of the CDR3: TGCGCCAGCAGCCCAGTGTATAGCGGGTCCGCCTACAATGAGCAGTTCTTC. It encodes CASSPVYSGSAYNEQFF.

V gene TRBV28 combines with J gene TRBJ2-1; D unresolved. Germline V gene sequence: CDR1 MDHEN, CDR2 SYDVKM. With 4 bases removed from V and 6 bases from J, the gap between germline ends came to 7 bases. The CDR3 length is 12 residues. CDR3 DNA: TGTGCCAGCAGTTACTTTAGCAATGAGCAGTTCTTC. This translates into CASSYFSNEQFF. Based on the CDR3 plus reference TRBV28 and TRBJ2-1, the full variable domain is DVKVTQSSRYLVKRTGEKVFLECVQDMDHENMFWYRQDPGLGLRLIYFSYDVKMKEKGDIPEGYSVSREKKERFSLILESASTNQTSMYLCASSYFSNEQFFGPGTRLTVL.

The rearrangement joins TRBV30 to TRBJ1-6; 8 bases align to TRBD1. The germline CDR1 and CDR2 sequences are GTSNPN and SVGIG (reference sequence). This CDR3 comprises 15 residues. Trimming removed 0 bases from V and 7 bases from J; junction bases left unmatched: 5. CDR3 DNA sequence: TGTGCCTGGAGTGTACAAGGACAGGGAAATTCACCCCTCCACTTT. Its protein product is CAWSVQGQGNSPLHF.

CDR3 nucleotides: TGTGCCAGCAGCCAAGGTACAACCGGGACAGCTAACTATGGCTACACCTTC. This translates into CASSQGTTGTANYGYTF. This chain joins TRBV4-2 and TRBJ1-2, with 7 bases identical to TRBD1. Trimming cost V 1 base and J 0 bases; bases outside gene matches: 8. The CDR3 length is 17 residues. Germline V gene data show CDR1 as LGHNA and CDR2 as YNFKEQ.

This rearrangement joins TRBV19 to TRBJ2-1, with D possibly TRBD1 on 6 matching bases. The germline gives CDR1 LNHDA, CDR2 SQIVND (reference sequence). The CDR3 length is 15 residues. V dropped 3 bases and J dropped 5 bases, with 14 bases sitting between them. The CDR3: CASSMLGAGDNEQFF. In DNA, the CDR3 is TGTGCCAGTAGTATGTTGGGGGCCGGTGACAATGAGCAGTTCTTC.

The chain carries TRBV28 and TRBJ1-1, with no clear D. Germline V gene data show CDR1 as MDHEN and CDR2 as SYDVKM. The CDR3 runs to 15 residues. Trimming pared 5 bases from V and 1 base from J, leaving 14 bases between. CDR3: CASSTYWRGNTEAFF. The CDR3 bases are TGTGCCAGCAGTACTTATTGGAGAGGGAACACTGAAGCTTTCTTT.

V gene TRBV2 combines with J gene TRBJ1-1, with 8 bases that match TRBD1. The trim removed 7 bases at V and 7 bases at J, leaving 14 bases unmatched. The CDR3 totals 15 residues. CDR1 SNHLY and CDR2 FYNNEI come from the germline V gene. The CDR3 bases are TGTGCCAGCAAACCAAGGGGCCAGGGGGCAGATGAAGCTTTCTTT. Amino acid sequence: CASKPRGQGADEAFF.

V is TRBV29-1 and J is TRBJ2-7; 7 bases match TRBD2. Trimming at V came to 1 base and at J to 0 bases, leaving 6 bases not matched to a gene. The CDR3 spans 15 residues. The germline gives CDR1 SQVTM, CDR2 ANQGSEA. CDR3 protein: CSVEGFGRSSYEQYF. The CDR3 bases are TGCAGCGTTGAAGGGTTCGGGAGGAGCTCCTACGAGCAGTACTTC.

In its sample, this clone was seen once. The V gene is TRBV19, the J gene TRBJ2-7, with 7 positions matching TRBD1. V trimming: 3 bases; J trimming: 6 bases; junction bases outside the gene matches: 14. Germline V lookup: CDR1 LNHDA, CDR2 SQIVND (reference sequence). This CDR3 spans 16 amino acids. The CDR3 bases are TGTGCCAGTAGTATCACCTCCGGGACAGCGCCCAGCGAGCAGTACTTC. It codes for CASSITSGTAPSEQYF. Full variable domain (outside the CDR3, taken from reference TRBV19 and TRBJ2-7): DGGITQSPKYLFRKEGQNVTLSCEQNLNHDAMYWYRQDPGQGLRLIYYSQIVNDFQKGDIAEGYSVSREKKESFPLTVTSAQKNPTAFYLCASSITSGTAPSEQYFGPGTRLTVT.

This clone was observed once. The V gene is TRBV4-3, the J gene TRBJ1-5, with 7 bases aligning to TRBD1. Germline loops: CDR1 LGHNA, CDR2 YSLEER. V trimming: 0 bases; J trimming: 6 bases; junction bases outside the gene matches: 5. This CDR3 region has 15 residues. The CDR3 DNA reads TGCGCCAGCAGCCAAGATACGACAGGGACTCAGCCCCAGCATTTT. It translates to CASSQDTTGTQPQHF.

This chain links TRBV7-2 with TRBJ2-1; 9 positions agree with TRBD2. The CDR3 totals 15 residues. Germline V gene sequence: CDR1 SGHTA, CDR2 FQGNSA. The trim removed 4 bases at V and 9 bases at J, leaving 10 bases unmatched. The CDR3 DNA reads as TGTGCCAGCAGCTCGAACGGACTAGCGATCAGTGAGCAGTTCTTC. This sequence encodes CASSSNGLAISEQFF.